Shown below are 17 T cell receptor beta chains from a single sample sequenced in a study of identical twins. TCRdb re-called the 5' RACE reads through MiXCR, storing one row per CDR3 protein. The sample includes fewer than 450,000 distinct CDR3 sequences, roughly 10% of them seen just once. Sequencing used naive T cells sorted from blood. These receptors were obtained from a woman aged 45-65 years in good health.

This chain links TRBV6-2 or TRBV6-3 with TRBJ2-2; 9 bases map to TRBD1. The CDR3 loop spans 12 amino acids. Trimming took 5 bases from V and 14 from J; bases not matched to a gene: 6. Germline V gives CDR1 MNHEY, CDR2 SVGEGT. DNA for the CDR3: TGTGCCAGCAGTCCGGGACAGGGTTTTCTGTTTTTT. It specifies CASSPGQGFLFF.

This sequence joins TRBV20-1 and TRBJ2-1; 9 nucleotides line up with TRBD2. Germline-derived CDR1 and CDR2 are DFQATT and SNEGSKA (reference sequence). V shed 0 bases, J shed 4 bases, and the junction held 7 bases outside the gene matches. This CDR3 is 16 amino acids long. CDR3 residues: CSARDAASGIYNEQFF. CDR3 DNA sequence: TGCAGTGCTAGAGATGCGGCTAGCGGGATTTACAATGAGCAGTTCTTC.

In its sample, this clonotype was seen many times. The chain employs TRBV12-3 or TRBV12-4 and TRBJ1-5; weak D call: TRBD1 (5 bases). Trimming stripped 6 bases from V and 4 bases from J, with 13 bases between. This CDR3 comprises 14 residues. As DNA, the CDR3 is TGTGCCAGCAGCGTAAATCAGGGAAATCAGCCCCAGCATTTT. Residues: CASSVNQGNQPQHF.

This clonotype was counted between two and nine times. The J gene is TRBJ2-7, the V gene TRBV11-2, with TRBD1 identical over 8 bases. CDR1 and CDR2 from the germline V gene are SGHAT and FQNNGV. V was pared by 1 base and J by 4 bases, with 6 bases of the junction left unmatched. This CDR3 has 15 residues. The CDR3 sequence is CASSLVGTGQYEQYV. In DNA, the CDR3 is TGTGCCAGCAGCTTAGTTGGGACAGGTCAATACGAGCAGTACGTC.

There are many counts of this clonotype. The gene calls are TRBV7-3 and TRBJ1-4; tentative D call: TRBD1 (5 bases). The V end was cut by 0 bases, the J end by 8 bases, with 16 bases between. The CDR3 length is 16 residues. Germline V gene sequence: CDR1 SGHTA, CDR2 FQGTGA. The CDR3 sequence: CASSLTGAGAGEKLFF. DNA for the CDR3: TGTGCCAGCAGCTTAACAGGGGCCGGGGCAGGCGAAAAACTGTTTTTT. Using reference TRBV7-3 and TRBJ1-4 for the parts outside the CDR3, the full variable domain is GAGVSQTPSNKVTEKGKYVELRCDPISGHTALYWYRQSLGQGPEFLIYFQGTGAADDSGLPNDRFFAVRPEGSVSTLKIQRTERGDSAVYLCASSLTGAGAGEKLFFGSGTQLSVL.

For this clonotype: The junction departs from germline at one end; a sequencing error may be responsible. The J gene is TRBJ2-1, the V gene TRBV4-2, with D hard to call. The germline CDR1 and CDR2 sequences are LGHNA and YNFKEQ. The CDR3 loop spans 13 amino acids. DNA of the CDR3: TGTGCCGGCAGCCAAGAGTCCAACAATGAGCAGTTCTTC. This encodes CAGSQESNNEQFF.

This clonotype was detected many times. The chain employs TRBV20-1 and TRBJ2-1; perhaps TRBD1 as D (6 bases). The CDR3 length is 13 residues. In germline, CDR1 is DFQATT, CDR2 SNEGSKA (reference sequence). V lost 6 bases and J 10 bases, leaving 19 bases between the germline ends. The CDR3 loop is CSARGVRTLEQFF. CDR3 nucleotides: TGCAGTGCCAGGGGAGTAAGGACATTGGAGCAGTTCTTC.

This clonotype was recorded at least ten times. CDR3 sequence reads: CASSLEGGNQPQHF. CDR3 DNA: TGCGCCAGCAGCTTGGAAGGGGGCAATCAGCCCCAGCATTTT. The chain recombines TRBV5-1 with TRBJ1-5; possible D gene TRBD1, 5 bases. With 0 bases removed from V and 2 bases from J, the gap between germline ends came to 6 bases. CDR3 size: 14 residues. Germline assignment: CDR1 SGHRS and CDR2 YFSETQ.

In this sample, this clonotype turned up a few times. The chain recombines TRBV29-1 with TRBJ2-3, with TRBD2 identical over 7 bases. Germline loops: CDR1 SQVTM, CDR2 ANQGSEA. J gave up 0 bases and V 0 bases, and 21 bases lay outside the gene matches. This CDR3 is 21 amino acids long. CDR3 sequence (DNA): TGCAGCGTTGAAGATCCTCCTTCCCGGGACGGATGGGACTACAGCACAGATACGCAGTATTTT. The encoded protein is CSVEDPPSRDGWDYSTDTQYF.

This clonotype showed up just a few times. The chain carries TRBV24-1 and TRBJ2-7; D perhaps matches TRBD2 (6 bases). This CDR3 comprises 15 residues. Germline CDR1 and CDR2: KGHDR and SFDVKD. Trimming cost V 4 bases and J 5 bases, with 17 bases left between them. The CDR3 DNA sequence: TGTGCCACCAGTGACCCGAGGGGAGGTGGCGACGAGCAGTACTTC. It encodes CATSDPRGGGDEQYF.

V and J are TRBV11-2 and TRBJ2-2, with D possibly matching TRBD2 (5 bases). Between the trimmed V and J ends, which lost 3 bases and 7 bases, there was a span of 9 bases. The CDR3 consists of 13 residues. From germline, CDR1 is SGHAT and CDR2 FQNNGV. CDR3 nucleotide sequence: TGTGCCAGCAGCTTTTTGGGGAGCGGGGAGCTGTTTTTT. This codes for CASSFLGSGELFF.

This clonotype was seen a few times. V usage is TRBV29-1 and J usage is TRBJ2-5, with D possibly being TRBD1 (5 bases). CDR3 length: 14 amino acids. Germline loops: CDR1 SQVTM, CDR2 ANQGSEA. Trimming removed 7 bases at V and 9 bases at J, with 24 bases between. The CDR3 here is CSGGLSRAVRAQYF. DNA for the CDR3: TGCAGCGGGGGATTGAGCAGGGCGGTCAGAGCCCAGTACTTC.

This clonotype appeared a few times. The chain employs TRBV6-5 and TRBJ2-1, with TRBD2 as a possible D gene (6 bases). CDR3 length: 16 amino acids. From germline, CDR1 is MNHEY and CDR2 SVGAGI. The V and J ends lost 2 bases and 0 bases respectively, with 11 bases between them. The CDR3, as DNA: TGTGCCAGCAGTTACCGTAGCGGCCTCTCCTACAATGAGCAGTTCTTC. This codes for CASSYRSGLSYNEQFF.

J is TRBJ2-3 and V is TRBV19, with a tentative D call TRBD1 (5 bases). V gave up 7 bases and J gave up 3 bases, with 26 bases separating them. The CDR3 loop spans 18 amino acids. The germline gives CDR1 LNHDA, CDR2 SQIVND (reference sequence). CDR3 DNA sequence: TGTGCCAGTACCAAATGGGGCCCGACGGACCGGGTAACAGATACGCAGTATTTT. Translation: CASTKWGPTDRVTDTQYF.

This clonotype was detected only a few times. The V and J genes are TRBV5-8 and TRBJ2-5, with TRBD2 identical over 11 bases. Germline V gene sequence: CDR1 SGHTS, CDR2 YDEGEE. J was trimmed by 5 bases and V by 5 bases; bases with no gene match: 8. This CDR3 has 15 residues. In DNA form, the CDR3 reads TGTGCCAGCAGATTAAGACTAGCGGGACTGGAGACCCAGTACTTC. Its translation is CASRLRLAGLETQYF.

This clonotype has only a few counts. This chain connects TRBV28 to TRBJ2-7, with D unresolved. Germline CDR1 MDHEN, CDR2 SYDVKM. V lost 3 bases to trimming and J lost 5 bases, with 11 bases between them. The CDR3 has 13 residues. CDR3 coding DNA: TGTGCCAGCAGTTTGGGGTCCTGGGACGAGCAGTACGTC. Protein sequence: CASSLGSWDEQYV.

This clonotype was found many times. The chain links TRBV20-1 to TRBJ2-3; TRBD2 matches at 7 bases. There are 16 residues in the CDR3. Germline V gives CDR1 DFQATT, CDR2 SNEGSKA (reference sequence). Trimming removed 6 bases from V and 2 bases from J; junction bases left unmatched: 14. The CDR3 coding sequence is TGCAGTGCCGCCGAACGCCTAGCGGAACTCACAGATACGCAGTATTTT. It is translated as CSAAERLAELTDTQYF.